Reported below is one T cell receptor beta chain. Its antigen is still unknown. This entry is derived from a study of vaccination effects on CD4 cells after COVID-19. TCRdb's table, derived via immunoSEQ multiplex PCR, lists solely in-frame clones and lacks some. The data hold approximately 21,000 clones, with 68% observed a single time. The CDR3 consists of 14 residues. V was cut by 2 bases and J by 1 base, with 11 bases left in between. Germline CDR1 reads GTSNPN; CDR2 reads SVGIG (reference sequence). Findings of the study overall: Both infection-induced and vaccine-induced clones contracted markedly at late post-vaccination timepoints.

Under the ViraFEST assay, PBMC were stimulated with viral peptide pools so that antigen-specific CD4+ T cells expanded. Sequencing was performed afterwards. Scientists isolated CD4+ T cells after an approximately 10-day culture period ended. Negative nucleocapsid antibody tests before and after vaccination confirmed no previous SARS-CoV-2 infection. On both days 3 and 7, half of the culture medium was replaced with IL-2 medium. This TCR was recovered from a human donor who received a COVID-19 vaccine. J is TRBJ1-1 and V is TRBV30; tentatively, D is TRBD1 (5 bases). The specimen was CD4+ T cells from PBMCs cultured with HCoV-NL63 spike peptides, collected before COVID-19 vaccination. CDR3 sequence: CAWSNRGGNTEAFF. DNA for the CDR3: TGTGCCTGGAGTAACCGTGGGGGGAACACTGAAGCTTTCTTT.